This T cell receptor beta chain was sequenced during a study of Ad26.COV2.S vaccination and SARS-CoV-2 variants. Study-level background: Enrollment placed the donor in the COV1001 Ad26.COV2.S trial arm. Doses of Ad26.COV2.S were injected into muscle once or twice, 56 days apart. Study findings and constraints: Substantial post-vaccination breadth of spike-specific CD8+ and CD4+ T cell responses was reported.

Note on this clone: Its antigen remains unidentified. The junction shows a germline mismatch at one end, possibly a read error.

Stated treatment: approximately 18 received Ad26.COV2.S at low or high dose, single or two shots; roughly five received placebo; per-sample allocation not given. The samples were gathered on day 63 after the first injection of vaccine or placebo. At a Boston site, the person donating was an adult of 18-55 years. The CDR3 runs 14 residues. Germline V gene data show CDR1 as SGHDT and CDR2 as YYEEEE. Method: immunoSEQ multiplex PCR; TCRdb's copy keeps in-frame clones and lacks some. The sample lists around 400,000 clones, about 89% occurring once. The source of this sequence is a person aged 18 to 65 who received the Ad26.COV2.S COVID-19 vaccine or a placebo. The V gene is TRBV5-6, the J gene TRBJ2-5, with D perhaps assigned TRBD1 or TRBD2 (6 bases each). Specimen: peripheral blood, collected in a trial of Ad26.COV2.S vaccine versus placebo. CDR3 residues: CASSLGGGQETQYF. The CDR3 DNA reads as TGTGCTAGCAGCTTGGGGGGCGGACAAGAGACCCAGTACTTC.